These T cell receptor beta chains were read from a single sample in a study of blood T cell repertoires in COVID-19. Some clones are missing from TCRdb's copy, which holds only in-frame ones; the method was immunoSEQ multiplex PCR. The sample holds more than 200,000 clones; approximately 90% are singletons and the top ten take roughly 3.7%. The sequenced material came from PBMCs or T cells enriched from blood (not recorded which). The receptors here all came from a woman under 40 who had recovered from COVID-19. Both conserved end residues are trimmed from each CDR3. Rows may omit the clone size; those that give it use once, few, many or a size class.

>TRBV27|NA|TRBJ1-1
ASSFRSDRPNTEAF
>TRBV7-2|NA|TRBJ2-1
ASSLEVWLAGGSWEQF
>TRBV9|NA|TRBJ2-1
ASSVEGDVYNEQF
>TRBV5-1|NA|TRBJ2-7
ASSLAFGDRAYEQY
>TRBV5-1|NA|TRBJ1-4
ASSLGPSPGSNEKLF
>TRBV28|NA|TRBJ1-5
ASSYAGTVSNQPQH
>TRBV5-1|NA|TRBJ2-7
ASSLGGFSISGLAYEQY
>TRBV13|once|TRBJ2-1
ASSPSVEGEQF
>TRBV19|NA|TRBJ1-3
ASSTTEGASGNTIY
>TRBV6-5|NA|TRBJ1-1
ASNRGSLFVEAF
>TRBV2|NA|TRBJ1-4
ASGYRATNEKLF
>TRBV2|NA|TRBJ1-1
ASSADRGKEAF
>TRBV27|NA|TRBJ1-2
ASSSWTGIGYT
>TRBV7-9|NA|TRBJ2-7
ASSWDRARYEQY
>TRBV7-8|NA|TRBJ1-2
ASSVGQSYGYT
>TRBV7-9|NA|TRBJ1-2
ASSLEARNYGYT
>TRBV7-2|NA|TRBJ2-2
ASSLPGKNTGELF
>TRBV20-1|NA|TRBJ2-4
SASRASGSKNIQY
>TRBV15|NA|TRBJ2-2
ATSKSRSAGELF
>TRBV4-3|once|TRBJ1-3
ASSQDYLQGRNTIY
>TRBV30|once|TRBJ1-4
AWAGIATNEKLF
>TRBV18|NA|TRBJ2-7
ASSTGTGNSYEQY
>TRBV30|NA|TRBJ1-1
AWSFDRVRAEAF
>TRBV10-1|NA|TRBJ1-4
ASRLQEPTNEKLF
>TRBV7-2|NA|TRBJ1-3
ASSPSRDSSGNTIY
>TRBV7-3|NA|TRBJ1-1
ASSLTGGQENTEAF